This T cell receptor (beta chain) derives from a study of tumour-infiltrating T cells in Burkitt lymphoma. Study at large: Patients covered every epidemiological subtype of Burkitt lymphoma. Overall and progression-free survival were predicted by productive clonality.

Sequencing was performed with immunoSEQ multiplex PCR; in TCRdb, only in-frame clones are kept and a portion is missing. The sample lists around 48,000 clones, around 32% seen once, with under 3.5% in the top ten. V dropped 2 bases and J dropped 4 bases, with 17 bases sitting between them. Germline V gene data show CDR1 as MNHEY and CDR2 as SVGAGI. The CDR3 is 16 residues long. This clone was counted between two and nine times. Antigen specificity is unknown. Study-wide results and caveats: Public clonotypes, several, appeared across numerous Burkitt lymphoma patients.

The sequencing input was tumor tissue. The chain is built from TRBV6-5 and TRBJ1-2; D is perhaps TRBD1 (5 bases). The TCR originated in a human donor with Burkitt lymphoma. CDR3 in DNA: TGTGCCAGCAGTTACGTGCCCGGGACGGCGATCTATGGCTACACCTTC. Encoded protein: CASSYVPGTAIYGYTF.